Many counts were recorded for the clone carrying this T cell receptor beta chain. Its antigen is currently unknown. The data were obtained in a study of regulatory T cells in long-lasting Graves disease. Overall study: Treatment with antithyroid drugs for over 5 years, together with positive TSH receptor antibodies, meant persistent Graves' disease. Study outcomes and limitations: Persistent disease preferred TRBV28, TRBJ1-2 and TRBJ2-5. Whereas new patients shared 966 public clonotypes, persistent patients shared more, at 2,500 to 3,500. Persistent cases of Graves' showed reduced TCR diversity relative to newly diagnosed patients.

Time point denoted: persistent/refractory GD, antithyroid drugs over 5 years with positive TRAb. Generation of the TCR library employed RNA extracted from PBMCs. J gave up 0 bases and V 4 bases, and 9 bases lay outside the gene matches. The CDR3 is 17 amino acids. Germline assignment: CDR1 MDHEN and CDR2 SYDVKM. Assembly of TCR beta libraries relied on iRepertoire HTBI primers together with Arm-PCR of CDR3 regions. TCRdb re-called the multiplex PCR reads through MiXCR, storing one row per CDR3 protein. The data hold more than 350,000 distinct CDR3 sequences, with roughly 21% observed a single time. The receptor was derived from a female donor with Graves disease. This material consisted of peripheral blood mononuclear cells (PBMCs), taken when the disease was refractory, from a patient treated with antithyroid drugs. The chain has TRBV28 and TRBJ1-5, with 7 bases matching TRBD1. Written as DNA, the CDR3 is TGTGCCAGCAGTTCGACCGGGACAGCAGATAGCAATCAGCCCCAGCATTTT. Amino acid sequence: CASSSTGTADSNQPQHF. Supplemented by reference TRBV28 and TRBJ1-5, the full variable domain reads DVKVTQSSRYLVKRTGEKVFLECVQDMDHENMFWYRQDPGLGLRLIYFSYDVKMKEKGDIPEGYSVSREKKERFSLILESASTNQTSMYLCASSSTGTADSNQPQHFGDGTRLSIL.